This T cell receptor (beta chain) was sequenced during a study of T cell changes during pregnancy in multiple sclerosis. The method was immunoSEQ multiplex PCR; TCRdb's version includes in-frame clones alone and lacks a portion of them. This table has fewer than 50,000 clones, approximately 88% appearing once. The CDR3 runs to 15 residues. Trimming shortened V by 7 bases and J by 3 bases, and 16 bases separated the two germline ends. Germline CDR1 and CDR2: LNHDA and SQIVND (reference sequence). Source: CD4+ T cells from peripheral blood mononuclear cells, taken in the first trimester of pregnancy. The rearrangement joins TRBV19 to TRBJ2-1, with a possible D match to TRBD2 (7 bases). The receptor's source is a female donor with multiple sclerosis, enrolled in a pregnancy study. CDR3: CASKVGAGDYNEQFF. CDR3 sequence (DNA): TGTGCCAGTAAGGTGGGGGCGGGAGACTACAATGAGCAGTTCTTC.